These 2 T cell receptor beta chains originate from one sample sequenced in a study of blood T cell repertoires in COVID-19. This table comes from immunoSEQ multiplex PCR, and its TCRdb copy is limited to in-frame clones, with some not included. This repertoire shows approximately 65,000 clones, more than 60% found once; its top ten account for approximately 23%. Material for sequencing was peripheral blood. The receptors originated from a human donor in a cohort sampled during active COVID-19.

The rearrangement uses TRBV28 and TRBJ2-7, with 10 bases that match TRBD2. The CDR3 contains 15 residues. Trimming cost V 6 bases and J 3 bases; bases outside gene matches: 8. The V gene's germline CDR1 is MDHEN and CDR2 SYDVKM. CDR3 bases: TGTGCCAGCAGCCGCTGGACTAGCGGCTTCTACGAGCAGTACTTC. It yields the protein CASSRWTSGFYEQYF.

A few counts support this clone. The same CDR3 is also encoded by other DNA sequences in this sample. The CDR3 loop is CASSPSTGGQETQYF. The DNA for the CDR3 is TGTGCCAGTAGCCCCTCGACAGGGGGCCAAGAGACCCAGTACTTC. The chain employs TRBV19 and TRBJ2-5; 9 bases are shared with TRBD1. The CDR3 spans 15 residues. CDR1 and CDR2 from the germline V gene are LNHDA and SQIVND (reference sequence). V lost 6 bases, J lost 1 base, and 6 bases stayed unmatched.